Listed below are T cell receptor beta chains from one sample, sequenced in a study of cytomegalovirus exposure and HLA in healthy donors. Clones were read by immunoSEQ multiplex PCR, and TCRdb kept only the in-frame ones, dropping some. The data show about 210,000 clones, 81% seen once. Sample: PBMCs. The receptors stem from a middle-aged man in good health and CMV-seropositive. Both conserved end residues are part of each CDR3. The order of the fields is J gene, D gene, clone size, V gene, CDR3 protein, CDR3 DNA. The D gene is left open where the match is weak. For some rows the clone size is stated as once, few or many, or as a class when expanded; others skip it.

TRBJ2-7 | TRBD1 | - | TRBV15 | CATSSQTGAYEQYF | TGTGCCACCAGCAGCCAGACAGGGGCCTACGAGCAGTACTTC
TRBJ2-5 | - | - | TRBV18 | CASSPPTRGQQETQYF | TGTGCCAGCTCACCACCGACGCGGGGCCAGCAAGAGACCCAGTACTTC
TRBJ1-1 | - | - | TRBV5-4 | CASSLNPSVTEAFF | TGTGCCAGCAGCTTGAATCCATCGGTCACTGAAGCTTTCTTT
TRBJ2-7 | TRBD1 | - | TRBV7-2 | CASSQDRGRWEQYF | TGTGCCAGCAGCCAGGACAGGGGAAGGTGGGAGCAGTACTTC
TRBJ2-5 | TRBD2 | - | TRBV28 | CASTSGRARETQYF | TGTGCCTCCACTAGCGGGAGGGCCCGGGAGACCCAGTACTTC
TRBJ2-2 | TRBD2 | - | TRBV5-1 | CASSSGTNPGTGELFF | TGCGCCAGCAGCAGCGGGACGAACCCGGGGACCGGGGAGCTGTTTTTT
TRBJ1-4 | - | - | TRBV4-1 | CASSQSNRATNEKLFF | TGCGCCAGCAGCCAATCAAACAGAGCAACTAATGAAAAACTGTTTTTT
TRBJ1-4 | TRBD1 | - | TRBV6-6 | CASNRGAVANEKLFF | TGTGCCAGCAACAGGGGGGCAGTGGCTAATGAAAAACTGTTTTTT
TRBJ1-1 | - | few | TRBV6-1 | CASSKRGQNTEAFF | TGTGCCAGCAGCAAAAGGGGACAGAACACTGAAGCTTTCTTT
TRBJ2-5 | TRBD1 | - | TRBV5-6 | CASSLQGNKETQYF | TGTGCCAGCAGCTTACAGGGGAATAAAGAGACCCAGTACTTC
TRBJ1-6 | - | once | TRBV6-1 | CASSEAGVNNSPLHF | TGTGCCAGCAGTGAAGCAGGGGTCAATAATTCACCCCTCCACTTT
TRBJ1-1 | - | - | TRBV27 | CASSPGLGGMNTEAFF | TGTGCCAGCAGCCCTGGTTTAGGGGGAATGAACACTGAAGCTTTCTTT
TRBJ2-7 | TRBD1 | few | TRBV10-3 | CAAGPGQGPNEQYF | TGTGCCGCAGGACCGGGACAGGGCCCCAACGAGCAGTACTTC
TRBJ2-7 | TRBD2 | once | TRBV18 | CASSPGGTTYEQYF | TGTGCCAGCTCACCGGGGGGGACTACCTACGAGCAGTACTTC
TRBJ1-6 | TRBD1 | - | TRBV6-5 | CASSRTGGNSPLHF | TGTGCCAGCAGTCGGACAGGGGGAAATTCACCCCTCCACTTT
TRBJ2-2 | - | - | TRBV28 | CASSLPGVRDGELFF | TGTGCCAGCAGTTTGCCCGGGGTGCGTGACGGGGAGCTGTTTTTT
TRBJ1-2 | - | - | TRBV5-6 | CASSSPRKPYGYTF | TGTGCCAGCAGCTCCCCGCGGAAACCCTATGGCTACACCTTC
TRBJ2-3 | TRBD2 | - | TRBV5-1 | CASSSPAGGPADTQYF | TGCGCCAGCAGCTCCCCTGCGGGGGGGCCGGCAGATACGCAGTATTTT
TRBJ2-5 | - | once | TRBV5-6 | CASSLQGGETQYF | TGTGCCAGCAGCTTGCAGGGTGGGGAGACCCAGTACTTC
TRBJ2-7 | - | few | TRBV13 | CASSFSLSHEQYF | TGTGCCAGCAGCTTTTCTTTGTCCCACGAGCAGTACTTC
TRBJ2-3 | TRBD2 | - | TRBV5-1 | CASSLAWASGGTSTDTQYF | TGCGCCAGCAGCTTGGCCTGGGCTAGCGGGGGCACTAGCACAGATACGCAGTATTTT
TRBJ1-1 | TRBD1 | - | TRBV19 | CASRPVNRGTEAFF | TGTGCCAGTAGGCCCGTCAACAGGGGGACTGAAGCTTTCTTT
TRBJ2-1 | TRBD2 | - | TRBV19 | CASSIDPPSGTRGEQFF | TGTGCCAGTAGTATAGACCCCCCTAGCGGGACTAGAGGTGAGCAGTTCTTC
TRBJ2-5 | - | - | TRBV18 | CASSPLRGETQYF | TGTGCCAGCTCACCACTACGAGGCGAGACCCAGTACTTC
TRBJ1-5 | TRBD1 | - | TRBV7-2 | CASRRDAGTGVYQPQHF | TGTGCCAGCAGAAGAGACGCCGGAACAGGGGTCTATCAGCCCCAGCATTTT